These 20 T cell receptor beta chains share one sample of origin, sequenced in a study of T cells in localized non-small cell lung cancer. TCRdb's copy holds only in-frame clones and misses some; the assay was immunoSEQ multiplex PCR. The table includes 15,000 to 20,000 clones, over 75% detected once. The sample here was peripheral blood, taken before any cancer treatment. The receptors shown here come from a male donor at least 60 years old with stage I lung adenocarcinoma.

The rearrangement uses TRBV6-5 and TRBJ2-7; tentatively, D is TRBD2 (7 bases). Trimming removed 5 bases at V and 1 base at J, with 15 bases between. This CDR3 has 15 amino acids. CDR1 MNHEY and CDR2 SVGAGI come from the germline V gene. CDR3 sequence (DNA): TGTGCCAGCAGTACAGGAGGGGGGGGGTCCTACGAGCAGTACTTC. Translated: CASSTGGGGSYEQYF.

The V call is TRBV30, the J call TRBJ1-1; a possible D gene is TRBD1 (5 bases). Trimming stripped 1 base from V and 1 base from J, with 7 bases between. This CDR3 has 13 residues. The germline gives CDR1 GTSNPN, CDR2 SVGIG (reference sequence). In DNA form, the CDR3 reads TGTGCCTGGAGTGACCAGGGGAACACTGAAGCTTTCTTT. Protein: CAWSDQGNTEAFF.

The chain employs TRBV7-9 and TRBJ1-2; D is undetermined. V was pared by 4 bases and J by 0 bases, with 15 bases between. CDR1 and CDR2 from the germline V gene are SEHNR and FQNEAQ (reference sequence). This CDR3 comprises 16 residues. The CDR3 DNA reads TGTGCCAGCAGCTCCCCCGAGGGCGCGGCTAACTATGGCTACACCTTC. It specifies CASSSPEGAANYGYTF.

The chain couples TRBV7-3 to TRBJ2-2; D remains ambiguous. CDR3 size: 15 residues. Germline loops: CDR1 SGHTA, CDR2 FQGTGA. The ends were cut back, 5 bases at V and 2 bases at J, with 12 bases in the middle. In DNA form, the CDR3 reads TGTGCCAGCAGCCCACAAGTGACCAACACCGGGGAGCTGTTTTTT. It codes for CASSPQVTNTGELFF. Supplemented by reference TRBV7-3 and TRBJ2-2, the full variable domain reads GAGVSQTPSNKVTEKGKYVELRCDPISGHTALYWYRQSLGQGPEFLIYFQGTGAADDSGLPNDRFFAVRPEGSVSTLKIQRTERGDSAVYLCASSPQVTNTGELFFGEGSRLTVL.

The chain employs TRBV7-9 and TRBJ2-6; D might be TRBD1 or TRBD2, each matching 5 bases. The V and J ends lost 8 bases and 0 bases respectively, with 11 bases between them. Germline V gene lookup returns CDR1 SEHNR and CDR2 FQNEAQ (reference sequence). This CDR3 is 15 amino acids long. The CDR3 DNA sequence: TGTGCCAGCGAGCTCGGGGCCTCTGGGGCCAACGTCCTGACTTTC. As protein: CASELGASGANVLTF.

J is TRBJ1-2 and V is TRBV28; no firm D call. V was cut by 6 bases and J by 4 bases, with 9 bases left in between. Germline CDR1 reads MDHEN; CDR2 reads SYDVKM. This CDR3 contains 12 residues. In nucleotides, the CDR3 is TGTGCCAGCAGCCCTATTACCTATGGCTACACCTTC. Translated, it gives CASSPITYGYTF.

The V and J genes are TRBV7-8 and TRBJ2-1, with TRBD2 identical over 7 bases. Germline loops: CDR1 SGHVS, CDR2 FQNEAQ. Trimming took 1 base from V and 3 from J; bases not matched to a gene: 9. The CDR3 spans 17 residues. The CDR3 coding sequence is TGTGCCAGCAGCTTAGACTACGGCGGGAGTTACTACAATGAGCAGTTCTTC. Translation gives CASSLDYGGSYYNEQFF.

The chain carries TRBV7-3 and TRBJ1-1; TRBD1 might be the D (6 bases). Germline-derived CDR1 and CDR2 are SGHTA and FQGTGA. The V end was cut by 2 bases, the J end by 3 bases, with 10 bases between. The CDR3 runs 14 residues. As DNA, the CDR3 is TGTGCCAGCAGCTTAGGGGGCCGAGACACTGAAGCTTTCTTT. Protein: CASSLGGRDTEAFF.

The CDR3 here is CASSFPNDRHGYTF. CDR3 nucleotides: TGTGCCAGCAGTTTCCCTAACGATCGCCATGGCTACACCTTC. This chain joins TRBV6-5 and TRBJ1-2; D gene unclear. The CDR3 loop spans 14 amino acids. V gave up 4 bases and J gave up 6 bases, with 15 bases separating them. Germline V gene lookup returns CDR1 MNHEY and CDR2 SVGAGI.

The chain carries TRBV7-9 and TRBJ1-1; the D is unclear. This CDR3 spans 13 amino acids. V was shortened by 1 base and J by 0 bases, with 3 bases between the two germline ends. Germline lookup yields CDR1 SEHNR and CDR2 FQNEAQ (reference sequence). CDR3 in amino acids: CASSLDMNTEAFF. CDR3 bases: TGTGCCAGCAGCTTAGACATGAACACTGAAGCTTTCTTT. The variable domain in full, completed from reference TRBV7-9 and TRBJ1-1, reads DTGVSQNPRHKITKRGQNVTFRCDPISEHNRLYWYRQTLGQGPEFLTYFQNEAQLEKSRLLSDRFSAERPKGSFSTLEIQRTEQGDSAMYLCASSLDMNTEAFFGQGTRLTVV.

This chain links TRBV6-6 with TRBJ1-4; no firm D call. The V and J ends lost 5 bases and 0 bases respectively, with 13 bases between them. This CDR3 has 16 amino acids. Germline V CDR1 and CDR2: MNHNY, SVGAGI (reference sequence). CDR3 nucleotides: TGTGCCAGCAGTAATCGACCGCAATCAACTAATGAAAAACTGTTTTTT. It translates to CASSNRPQSTNEKLFF.

This chain uses TRBV7-9 with TRBJ2-7; 7 nucleotides line up with TRBD2. This CDR3 region has 16 residues. The germline V gene encodes CDR1 SEHNR and CDR2 FQNEAQ (reference sequence). Trimming removed 1 base from V and 2 bases from J; junction bases left unmatched: 8. The CDR3 nucleotides read TGTGCCAGCAGCTTAGGACTGGCTAGCGGCCCCTACGAGCAGTACTTC. It translates to CASSLGLASGPYEQYF.

V gene TRBV5-4 combines with J gene TRBJ2-1, with 10 bases lining up with TRBD2. CDR3 size: 15 residues. V shed 4 bases and J 6 bases; nucleotides not matched to a gene: 7. Germline assignment: CDR1 SGHNT and CDR2 YYREEE (reference sequence). CDR3 residues: CASSPAASGGNEQFF. CDR3 nucleotide sequence: TGTGCCAGCAGCCCGGCGGCTAGCGGGGGCAATGAGCAGTTCTTC.

For this clone: The sample carries other DNA sequences with the same CDR3. The chain links TRBV6-5 to TRBJ2-3; D might be TRBD2 (7 bases). V gave up 2 bases and J gave up 1 base, with 10 bases separating them. Germline V lookup: CDR1 MNHEY, CDR2 SVGAGI. The CDR3 totals 15 residues. Here the CDR3 DNA reads TGTGCCAGCAGTTACGGGCGGGGGCGCACAGATACGCAGTATTTT. Translation gives CASSYGRGRTDTQYF.

The chain has TRBV5-5 and TRBJ2-1; D not resolved. Germline values: CDR1 SGHKS, CDR2 YYEKEE (reference sequence). V lost 5 bases to trimming and J lost 1 base, with 22 bases between them. The CDR3 extends over 18 amino acids. CDR3 in amino acids: CASRSTAKGLLSYNEQFF. The CDR3 DNA reads as TGTGCCAGCAGATCTACGGCGAAGGGTCTCCTGTCCTACAATGAGCAGTTCTTC. Full variable domain (outside the CDR3, taken from reference TRBV5-5 and TRBJ2-1): DAGVTQSPTHLIKTRGQQVTLRCSPISGHKSVSWYQQVLGQGPQFIFQYYEKEERGRGNFPDRFSARQFPNYSSELNVNALLLGDSALYLCASRSTAKGLLSYNEQFFGPGTRLTVL.

The chain carries TRBV4-2 and TRBJ2-3, with 7 bases that match TRBD2. The CDR3 has 17 amino acids. Trimming at V came to 0 bases and at J to 1 base, leaving 7 bases not matched to a gene. Germline CDR1 LGHNA, CDR2 YNFKEQ. Here the CDR3 DNA reads TGTGCCAGCAGCCAAGATGGTTGGGGGGGAGGCACAGATACGCAGTATTTT. This translates into CASSQDGWGGGTDTQYF.

The genes are TRBV4-2 and TRBJ2-3; tentatively, D is TRBD1 or TRBD2 (5 bases each). Germline V CDR1 and CDR2: LGHNA, YNFKEQ. V lost 2 bases to trimming and J lost 1 base, with 13 bases between them. The CDR3 consists of 16 residues. CDR3 in amino acids: CASSQLGVRGTDTQYF. The CDR3 bases are TGTGCCAGCAGCCAATTGGGGGTCAGGGGCACAGATACGCAGTATTTT.

On this clone itself: At one end the junction does not follow the germline gene, possibly because of a read error. The chain joins TRBV11-3 to TRBJ1-2, with TRBD1 matching 8 bases. CDR3 length: 17 residues. Germline V CDR1 and CDR2: SGHNT, YENEEA. CDR3 loop: CASSVEQGVLLIYGYTF. The CDR3, as DNA: TGTGCCAGCAGCGTAGAACAGGGGGTCCTTCTAATCTATGGCTACACCTTC.

The chain links TRBV11-1 to TRBJ2-4; D unresolved. Germline assignment: CDR1 SGHAT and CDR2 FQDESV (reference sequence). The germline V and J ends were trimmed by 5 bases and 4 bases, with 9 bases remaining between them. The CDR3 is 13 residues long. The CDR3 nucleotides read TGTGCCAGCAGCCACACGTTAAAAAACATTCAGTACTTC. Translated: CASSHTLKNIQYF.

The V gene is TRBV19, the J gene TRBJ1-1; 9 bases align to TRBD1. The CDR3 has 13 amino acids. CDR1 is LNHDA and CDR2 is SQIVND in the germline V gene (reference sequence). With 5 bases clipped from V and 9 bases from J, the junction kept 7 bases outside the gene matches. CDR3 coding DNA: TGTGCCAGTAGTGACCTACAGGGGGCCCAAGCTTTCTTT. Translation: CASSDLQGAQAFF.